This TCR beta chain originates from a study of identical twins. MiXCR, applied by TCRdb to the 5' RACE reads, yields one record per CDR3 protein. The table has roughly 720,000 distinct CDR3 sequences, 15% to 20% seen once; the top ten hold around 13%. Trimming shortened V by 4 bases and J by 3 bases, and 15 bases separated the two germline ends. Germline V gene sequence: CDR1 SEHNR, CDR2 FQNEAQ (reference sequence). The CDR3 has 15 residues. These data were also filed under a second study, of T cells expressing NK-cell markers.

This chain joins TRBV7-9 and TRBJ2-5; D might be TRBD1 or TRBD2, each matching 5 bases. The TCR was taken from a woman aged 18-29 years in good health. Sequencing input: PBMCs. Written as DNA, the CDR3 is TGTGCCAGCAGCTCCGACCTGGGACGGGAAGAGACCCAGTACTTC. Protein product: CASSSDLGREETQYF.